This T cell receptor beta chain was identified during a study of blood T cells in healthy people across ages. Study summary: Capture by template switching was about one barcoded beta molecule per two T cells.

A second PCR of 7 to 11 cycles used a sample-barcoded 5' primer and a J-beta primer mix. TCRdb passed the 5' RACE reads through MiXCR, listing each CDR3 protein once. The sample has some 1,500,000 distinct CDR3 sequences, 42% seen once. This clonotype was recorded many times. Its antigen is not known. Study-wide results and caveats: Fewer expanded clones and more diversity marked long-lived versus aged donors.

This CDR3 comprises 13 residues. Trimming removed 2 bases at V and 0 bases at J, with 4 bases between. Germline V gene lookup returns CDR1 MNHEY and CDR2 SMNVEV (reference sequence). This TCR was sampled from a woman in her late teens or twenties in good health. The chain carries TRBV27 and TRBJ1-1; no clear D. Sequencing was done on a sample of blood. CDR3 sequence (DNA): TGTGCCAGCAGTTTAAACGTGAACACTGAAGCTTTCTTT. It yields the protein CASSLNVNTEAFF.